The entry below describes one TCR beta chain. Sequencing was performed with immunoSEQ multiplex PCR; in TCRdb, only in-frame clones are kept and a portion is missing. The sample shows about 2 million clones, 85% to 95% of them seen only once. The record originates from a study of shared clonotypes between healthy human individuals. Overall study: Per-donor plates numbered three CD4 naive, three CD4 memory, two CD8 naive and one CD8 memory.

The germline V gene encodes CDR1 MGHRA and CDR2 YSYEKL. The CDR3 is made up of 13 amino acids. V lost 4 bases, J lost 5 bases, and 11 bases lay in between. The chain couples TRBV4-1 to TRBJ2-5; D remains unclear. Material for sequencing was naive CD4+ T cells sorted from blood. Subset specified: CD45RA+ positively selected. The clonotype originates from a young man in good health. The CDR3 here is CASSPLRWETQYF. The DNA of the CDR3 is TGCGCCAGCAGCCCCCTGAGGTGGGAGACCCAGTACTTC.